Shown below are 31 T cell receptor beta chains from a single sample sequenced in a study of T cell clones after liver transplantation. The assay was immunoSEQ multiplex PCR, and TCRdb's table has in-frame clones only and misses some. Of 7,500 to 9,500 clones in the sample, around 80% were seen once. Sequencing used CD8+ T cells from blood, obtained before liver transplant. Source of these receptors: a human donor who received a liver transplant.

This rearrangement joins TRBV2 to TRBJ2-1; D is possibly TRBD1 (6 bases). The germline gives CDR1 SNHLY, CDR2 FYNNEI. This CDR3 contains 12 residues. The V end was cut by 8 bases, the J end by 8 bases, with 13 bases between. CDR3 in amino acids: CASDRTFHEQFF. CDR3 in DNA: TGTGCCAGCGACAGGACATTCCATGAGCAGTTCTTC.

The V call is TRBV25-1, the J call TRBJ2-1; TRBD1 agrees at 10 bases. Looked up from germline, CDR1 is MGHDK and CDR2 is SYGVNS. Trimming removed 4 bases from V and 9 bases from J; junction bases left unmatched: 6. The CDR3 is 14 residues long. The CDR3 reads CASSGDRGLGEQFF. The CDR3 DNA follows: TGTGCCAGCAGTGGGGACAGGGGTCTCGGTGAGCAGTTCTTC. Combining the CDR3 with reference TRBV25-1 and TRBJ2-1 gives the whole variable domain EADIYQTPRYLVIGTGKKITLECSQTMGHDKMYWYQQDPGMELHLIHYSYGVNSTEKGDLSSESTVSRIRTEHFPLTLESARPSHTSQYLCASSGDRGLGEQFFGPGTRLTVL.

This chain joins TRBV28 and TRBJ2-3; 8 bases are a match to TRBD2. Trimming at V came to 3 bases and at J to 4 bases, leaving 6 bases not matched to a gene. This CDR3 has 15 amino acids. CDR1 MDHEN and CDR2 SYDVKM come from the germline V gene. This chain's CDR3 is CASSFGGGRADTQYF. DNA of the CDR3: TGTGCCAGCAGTTTCGGCGGGGGGCGGGCAGATACGCAGTATTTT.

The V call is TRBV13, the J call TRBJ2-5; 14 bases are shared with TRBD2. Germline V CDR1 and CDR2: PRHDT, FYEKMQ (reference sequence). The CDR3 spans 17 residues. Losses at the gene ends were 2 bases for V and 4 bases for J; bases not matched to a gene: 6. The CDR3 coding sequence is TGTGCCAGCAGCTTATTAGGACTAGCGGGGGGAGGAGAGACCCAGTACTTC. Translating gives CASSLLGLAGGGETQYF.

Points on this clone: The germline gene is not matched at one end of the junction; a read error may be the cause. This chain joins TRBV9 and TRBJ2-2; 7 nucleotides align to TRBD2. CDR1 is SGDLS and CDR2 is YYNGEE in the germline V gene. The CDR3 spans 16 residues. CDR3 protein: CAGSVVRAGLTGELFF. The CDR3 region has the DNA TGTGCCGGCAGCGTAGTAAGAGCGGGGCTCACCGGGGAGCTGTTTTTT.

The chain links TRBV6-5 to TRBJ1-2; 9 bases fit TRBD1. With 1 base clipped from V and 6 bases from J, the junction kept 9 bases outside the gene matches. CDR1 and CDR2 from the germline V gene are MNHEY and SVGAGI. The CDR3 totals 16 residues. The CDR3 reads CASSYLTGTGTHGYTF. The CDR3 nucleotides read TGTGCCAGCAGTTACTTAACCGGGACAGGGACCCATGGCTACACCTTC.

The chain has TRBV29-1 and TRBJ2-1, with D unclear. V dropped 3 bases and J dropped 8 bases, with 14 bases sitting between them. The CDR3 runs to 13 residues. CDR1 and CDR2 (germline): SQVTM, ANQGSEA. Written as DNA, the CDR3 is TGCAGCGTTGACCCCCCTAACCTGGATGAGCAGTTCTTC. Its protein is CSVDPPNLDEQFF.

The CDR3 sequence: CASSFGTVNQPQHF. CDR3 DNA sequence: TGTGCCAGCAGCTTTGGGACAGTTAATCAGCCCCAGCATTTT. The gene calls are TRBV5-6 and TRBJ1-5; the match to TRBD1 covers 7 bases. CDR3 size: 14 residues. Germline V gene data show CDR1 as SGHDT and CDR2 as YYEEEE. J gave up 4 bases and V 2 bases, and 3 bases lay outside the gene matches.

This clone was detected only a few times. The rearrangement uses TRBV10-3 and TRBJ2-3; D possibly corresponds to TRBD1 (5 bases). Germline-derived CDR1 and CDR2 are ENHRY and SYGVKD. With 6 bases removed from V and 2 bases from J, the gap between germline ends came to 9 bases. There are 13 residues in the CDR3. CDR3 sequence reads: CAISEGVTDTQYF. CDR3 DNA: TGTGCCATCAGCGAAGGGGTCACAGATACGCAGTATTTT.

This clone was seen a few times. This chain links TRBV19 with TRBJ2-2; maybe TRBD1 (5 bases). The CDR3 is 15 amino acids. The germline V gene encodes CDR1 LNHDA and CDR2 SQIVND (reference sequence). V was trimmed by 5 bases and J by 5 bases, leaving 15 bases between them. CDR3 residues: CASSGRTPNTGELFF. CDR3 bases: TGTGCCAGTAGTGGGCGGACACCTAATACCGGGGAGCTGTTTTTT.

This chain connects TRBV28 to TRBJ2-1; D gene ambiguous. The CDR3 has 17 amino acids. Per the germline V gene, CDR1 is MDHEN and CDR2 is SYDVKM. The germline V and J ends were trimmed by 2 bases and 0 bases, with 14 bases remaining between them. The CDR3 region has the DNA TGTGCCAGCAGTTTAGGTCGAAGTTTGAGCTCCTACAATGAGCAGTTCTTC. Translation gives CASSLGRSLSSYNEQFF.

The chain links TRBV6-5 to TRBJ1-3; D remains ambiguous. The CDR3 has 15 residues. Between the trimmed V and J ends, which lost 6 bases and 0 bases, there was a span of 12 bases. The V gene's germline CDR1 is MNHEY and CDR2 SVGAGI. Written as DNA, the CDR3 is TGTGCCAGCAGCCACAGCGGGCCCTCTGGAAACACCATATATTTT. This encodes CASSHSGPSGNTIYF.

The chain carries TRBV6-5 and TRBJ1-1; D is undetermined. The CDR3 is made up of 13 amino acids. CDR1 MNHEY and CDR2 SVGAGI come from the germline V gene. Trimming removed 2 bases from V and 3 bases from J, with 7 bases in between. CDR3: CASSYGEHTEAFF. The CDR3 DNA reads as TGTGCCAGCAGTTACGGGGAGCACACTGAAGCTTTCTTT.

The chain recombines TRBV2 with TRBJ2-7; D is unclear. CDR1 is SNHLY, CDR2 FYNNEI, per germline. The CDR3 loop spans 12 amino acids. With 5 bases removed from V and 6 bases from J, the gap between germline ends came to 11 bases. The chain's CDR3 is CASSFTETEQYF. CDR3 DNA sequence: TGTGCCAGCAGTTTCACAGAGACCGAGCAGTACTTC.

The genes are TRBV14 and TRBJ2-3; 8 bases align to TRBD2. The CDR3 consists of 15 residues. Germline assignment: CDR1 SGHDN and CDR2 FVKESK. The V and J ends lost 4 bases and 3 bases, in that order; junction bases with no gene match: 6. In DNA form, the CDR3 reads TGTGCCAGCAGCCGACCGGGACTAGATACAGATACGCAGTATTTT. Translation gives CASSRPGLDTDTQYF.

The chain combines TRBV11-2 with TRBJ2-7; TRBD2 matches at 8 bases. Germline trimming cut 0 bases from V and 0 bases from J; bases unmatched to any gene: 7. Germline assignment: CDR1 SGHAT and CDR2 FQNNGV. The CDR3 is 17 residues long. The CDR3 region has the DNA TGTGCCAGCAGCTTAGATGGAGTAGCGGGGCGCTCCTACGAGCAGTACTTC. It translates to CASSLDGVAGRSYEQYF.

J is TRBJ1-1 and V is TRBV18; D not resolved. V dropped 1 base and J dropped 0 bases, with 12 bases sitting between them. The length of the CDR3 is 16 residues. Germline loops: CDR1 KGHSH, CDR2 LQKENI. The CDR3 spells CASSPRFSELNTEAFF. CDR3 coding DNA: TGTGCCAGCTCACCACGATTCAGTGAATTGAACACTGAAGCTTTCTTT.

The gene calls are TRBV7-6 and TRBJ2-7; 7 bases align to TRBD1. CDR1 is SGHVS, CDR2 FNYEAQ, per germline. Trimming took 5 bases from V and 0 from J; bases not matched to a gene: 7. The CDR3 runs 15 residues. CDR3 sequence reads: CASSLDREDSYEQYF. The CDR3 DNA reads TGTGCCAGCAGCCTAGACAGGGAAGACTCCTACGAGCAGTACTTC.

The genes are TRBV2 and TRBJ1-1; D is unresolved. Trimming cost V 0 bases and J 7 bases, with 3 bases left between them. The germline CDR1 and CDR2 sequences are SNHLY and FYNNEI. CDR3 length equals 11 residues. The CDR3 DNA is TGTGCCAGCAGTGAAGCTTATGAAGCTTTCTTT. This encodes CASSEAYEAFF.

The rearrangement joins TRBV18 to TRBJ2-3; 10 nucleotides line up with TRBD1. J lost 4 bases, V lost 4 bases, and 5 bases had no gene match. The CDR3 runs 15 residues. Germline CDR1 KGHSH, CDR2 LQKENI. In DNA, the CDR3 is TGTGCCAGCTCACTCCTCGGACAGGGGGCAGATACGCAGTATTTT. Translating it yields CASSLLGQGADTQYF.

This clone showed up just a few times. CDR3 DNA sequence: TGTGCCAGCAGCATCCCGGGACAGGAACTTTATGGCTACACCTTC. Its protein is CASSIPGQELYGYTF. V is TRBV5-4 and J is TRBJ1-2; 8 bases are shared with TRBD1. The CDR3 sequence is 15 residues long. Per the germline V gene, CDR1 is SGHNT and CDR2 is YYREEE (reference sequence). V dropped 4 bases and J dropped 5; count of bases not matched to a gene: 10.

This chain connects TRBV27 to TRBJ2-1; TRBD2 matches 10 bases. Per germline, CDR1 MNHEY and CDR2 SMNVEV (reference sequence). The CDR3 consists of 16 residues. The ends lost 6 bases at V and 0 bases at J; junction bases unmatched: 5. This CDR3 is CASSSLAGLSYNEQFF. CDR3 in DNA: TGTGCCAGCAGCTCACTAGCGGGGCTCTCCTACAATGAGCAGTTCTTC.

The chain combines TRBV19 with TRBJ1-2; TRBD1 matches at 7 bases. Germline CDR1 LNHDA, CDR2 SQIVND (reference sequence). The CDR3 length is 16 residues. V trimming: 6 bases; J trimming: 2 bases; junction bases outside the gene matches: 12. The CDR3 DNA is TGTGCCAGTAGGGGAGAGGCGGGACAGATCAACTATGGCTACACCTTC. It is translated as CASRGEAGQINYGYTF.

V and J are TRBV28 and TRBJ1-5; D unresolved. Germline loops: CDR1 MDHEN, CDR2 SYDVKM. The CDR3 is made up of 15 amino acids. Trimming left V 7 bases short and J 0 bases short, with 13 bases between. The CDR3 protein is CASIGGRYSNQPQHF. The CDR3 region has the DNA TGTGCCAGCATCGGAGGGCGTTATAGCAATCAGCCCCAGCATTTT.

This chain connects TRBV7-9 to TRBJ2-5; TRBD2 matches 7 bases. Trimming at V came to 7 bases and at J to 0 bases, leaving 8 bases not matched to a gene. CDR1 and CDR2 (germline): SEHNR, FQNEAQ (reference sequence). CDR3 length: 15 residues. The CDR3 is CASTPFSGYQETQYF. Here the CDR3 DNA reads TGTGCCAGCACCCCCTTTAGCGGGTACCAAGAGACCCAGTACTTC.

CDR3 residues: CATRTVTGELFF. For the CDR3, the DNA is TGTGCCACGAGGACAGTTACCGGGGAGCTGTTTTTT. The rearrangement links TRBV2 to TRBJ2-2, with D maybe TRBD1 (6 bases). The CDR3 runs to 12 residues. The V gene's germline CDR1 is SNHLY and CDR2 FYNNEI. V was pared by 10 bases and J by 5 bases, with 11 bases between.

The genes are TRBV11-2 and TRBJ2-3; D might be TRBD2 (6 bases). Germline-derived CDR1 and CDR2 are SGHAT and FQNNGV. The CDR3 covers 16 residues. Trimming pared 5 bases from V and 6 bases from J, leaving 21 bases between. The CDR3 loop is CASSLLGDGGADTQYF. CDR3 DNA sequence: TGTGCCAGCAGCCTACTGGGGGACGGGGGAGCGGATACGCAGTATTTT.

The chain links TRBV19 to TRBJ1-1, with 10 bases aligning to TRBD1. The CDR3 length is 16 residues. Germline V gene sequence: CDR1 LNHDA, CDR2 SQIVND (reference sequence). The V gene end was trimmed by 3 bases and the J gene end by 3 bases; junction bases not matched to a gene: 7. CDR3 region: CASSMGQGLDYTEAFF. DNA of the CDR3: TGTGCCAGTAGTATGGGACAGGGGCTAGATTACACTGAAGCTTTCTTT.

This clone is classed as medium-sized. CDR3 DNA: TGTGCCAGCAGTATAATGGGACAACCGAACACTGAAGCTTTCTTT. Protein sequence: CASSIMGQPNTEAFF. The chain carries TRBV28 and TRBJ1-1, with a possible D match to TRBD1 (6 bases). Between the trimmed V and J ends, which lost 5 bases and 1 base, there was a span of 14 bases. CDR3 size: 15 residues. CDR1 MDHEN and CDR2 SYDVKM come from the germline V gene.

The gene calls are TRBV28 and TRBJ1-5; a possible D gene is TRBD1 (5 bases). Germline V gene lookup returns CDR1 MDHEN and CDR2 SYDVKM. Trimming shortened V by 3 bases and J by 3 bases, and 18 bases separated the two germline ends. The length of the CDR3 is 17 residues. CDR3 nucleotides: TGTGCCAGCAGTTTTTCCCCTGCCAGGGCCCTCAATCAGCCCCAGCATTTT. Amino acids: CASSFSPARALNQPQHF.

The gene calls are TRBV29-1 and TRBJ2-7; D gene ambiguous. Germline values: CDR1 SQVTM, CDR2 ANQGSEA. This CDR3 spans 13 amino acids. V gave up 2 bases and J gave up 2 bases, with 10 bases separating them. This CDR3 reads CSVESHNTYEQYF. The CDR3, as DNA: TGCAGCGTTGAATCCCACAACACCTACGAGCAGTACTTC.